The 28 T cell receptor beta chains below all came from one sample that was sequenced in a study of OX40 agonist ivuxolimab in advanced cancers. The library was prepared using the immunoSEQ multiplex PCR assay. TCRdb obtained this table from immuneACCESS and retained in-frame rearrangements with V and J assigned. These tables miss some clones; where compared with another copy, unresolved V genes account for less than half of the shortfall, and the remainder is unexplained. This sample lists 95,000 to 100,000 clones; 85% to 95% were detected once. The ten top clones hold 0.26% of the sample. This sample comprised CD4+ or CD8+ T cells sorted from blood, obtained in a trial of the OX40 agonist ivuxolimab. These TCRs come from an adult with an advanced solid tumor such as melanoma, head and neck, liver or kidney cancer.

The chain recombines TRBV5-6 with TRBJ1-1; D unclear. The CDR3 sequence is 13 residues long. The germline V gene encodes CDR1 SGHDT and CDR2 YYEEEE. Trimming left V 6 bases short and J 1 base short, with 10 bases between. The CDR3 DNA follows: TGTGCCAGCATCAGGTACCCGAACACTGAAGCTTTCTTT. Its translation: CASIRYPNTEAFF. The full variable domain, completed using reference TRBV5-6 and TRBJ1-1, is DAGVTQSPTHLIKTRGQQVTLRCSPKSGHDTVSWYQQALGQGPQFIFQYYEEEERQRGNFPDRFSGHQFPNYSSELNVNALLLGDSALYLCASIRYPNTEAFFGQGTRLTVV.

The J gene is TRBJ2-5, the V gene TRBV28; a possible D gene is TRBD2 (7 bases). Germline values: CDR1 MDHEN, CDR2 SYDVKM. Trimming stripped 6 bases from V and 1 base from J, with 21 bases between. The CDR3 sequence is 17 residues long. The CDR3 loop is CASSRGHSGGIQETQYF. CDR3 DNA: TGTGCCAGCAGCCGGGGGCATTCGGGGGGCATCCAAGAGACCCAGTACTTC.

The J gene is TRBJ1-1, the V gene TRBV19; 7 nucleotides line up with TRBD1. CDR3 length: 12 amino acids. CDR1 is LNHDA, CDR2 SQIVND, per germline (reference sequence). With V trimmed by 5 bases and J by 4 bases, 1 base remained unmatched. CDR3 nucleotide sequence: TGTGCCAGTAGTGACAGGGTCACTGAAGCTTTCTTT. This encodes CASSDRVTEAFF.

The chain carries TRBV19 and TRBJ2-1; TRBD1 or TRBD2 may be the D gene (6 bases each). Deletions cut 9 bases from V and 3 bases from J, with 18 bases between. Germline assignment: CDR1 LNHDA and CDR2 SQIVND (reference sequence). The CDR3 has 15 residues. In nucleotides, the CDR3 is TGTGCCAGCAGACGGAGGGGGGCTCTCTACAATGAGCAGTTCTTC. Encoded protein: CASRRRGALYNEQFF. Combining the CDR3 with reference TRBV19 and TRBJ2-1 gives the whole variable domain DGGITQSPKYLFRKEGQNVTLSCEQNLNHDAMYWYRQDPGQGLRLIYYSQIVNDFQKGDIAEGYSVSREKKESFPLTVTSAQKNPTAFYLCASRRRGALYNEQFFGPGTRLTVL.

This chain connects TRBV29-1 to TRBJ1-2; the D is unclear. The CDR3 length is 13 residues. Trimming pared 4 bases from V and 2 bases from J, leaving 11 bases between. Germline lookup yields CDR1 SQVTM and CDR2 ANQGSEA. CDR3 protein: CSVGDLGNYGYTF. The CDR3 DNA reads TGCAGCGTTGGCGATTTAGGAAACTATGGCTACACCTTC.

The rearrangement links TRBV30 to TRBJ1-5, with TRBD1 as a possible D gene (5 bases). The ends were cut back, 0 bases at V and 1 base at J, with 7 bases in the middle. The germline CDR1 and CDR2 sequences are GTSNPN and SVGIG (reference sequence). The CDR3 has 14 residues. For the CDR3, the DNA is TGTGCCTGGAGTGTGGGACTAAGCAATCAGCCCCAGCATTTT. This translates into CAWSVGLSNQPQHF.

This chain connects TRBV7-8 to TRBJ2-7; D ambiguous. V shed 2 bases and J shed 3 bases, with 5 bases lying between them. This CDR3 is 12 amino acids long. Germline loops: CDR1 SGHVS, CDR2 FQNEAQ. The CDR3 nucleotides are TGTGCCAGCAGCTTACTAGGCTACGAGCAGTACGTC. Translating it yields CASSLLGYEQYV.

This rearrangement joins TRBV25-1 to TRBJ2-2, with 7 bases matching TRBD2. The CDR3 runs to 14 residues. V dropped 7 bases and J dropped 2; count of bases not matched to a gene: 4. Germline assignment: CDR1 MGHDK and CDR2 SYGVNS. CDR3 in DNA: TGTGCCAGCATCGGGGGGAGTAACACCGGGGAGCTGTTTTTT. Protein product: CASIGGSNTGELFF.

The chain couples TRBV2 to TRBJ1-2, with TRBD1 matching over 11 bases. J lost 4 bases, V lost 0 bases, and 10 bases had no gene match. Germline V gene lookup returns CDR1 SNHLY and CDR2 FYNNEI. CDR3 length: 18 residues. CDR3 in DNA: TGTGCCAGCAGTGAAGCGCTGGGACAGGGGGGTATTGGCTATGGCTACACCTTC. It specifies CASSEALGQGGIGYGYTF.

The chain has TRBV5-4 and TRBJ2-2, with D possibly being TRBD1 or TRBD2 (5 bases each). This CDR3 has 14 residues. The V and J ends lost 1 base and 5 bases respectively, with 9 bases between them. The germline V gene has CDR1 SGHNT and CDR2 YYREEE (reference sequence). The CDR3 sequence is CASSLWGWTGELFF. The CDR3 nucleotides are TGTGCCAGCAGCTTGTGGGGGTGGACCGGGGAGCTGTTTTTT.

V is TRBV12-5 and J is TRBJ2-3; 11 bases fit TRBD1. Trimming removed 1 base from V and 0 bases from J; junction bases left unmatched: 9. The CDR3 runs 19 residues. Germline CDR1 reads LGHNT; CDR2 reads FRNRAP. The CDR3 sequence is CASGLASKDRGRSTDTQYF. As DNA, the CDR3 is TGTGCTAGTGGTTTGGCGTCTAAGGACAGGGGGCGAAGCACAGATACGCAGTATTTT.

V and J are TRBV6-8 and TRBJ2-2, with TRBD1 matching 7 bases. Germline V gene sequence: CDR1 MNHGY, CDR2 SAAAGT. The J segment lost 2 bases and the V segment lost 3 bases, leaving 3 bases of the junction unmatched. The CDR3 runs 15 residues. The CDR3 is CASSYTGVNTGELFF. The CDR3 nucleotides are TGTGCCAGCAGTTATACAGGGGTCAACACCGGGGAGCTGTTTTTT.

This clone was seen once. The gene calls are TRBV5-6 and TRBJ2-1, with 11 bases matching TRBD2. J lost 7 bases, V lost 1 base, and 7 bases had no gene match. The CDR3 extends over 16 amino acids. Germline V gene data show CDR1 as SGHDT and CDR2 as YYEEEE. The CDR3 bases are TGTGCCAGCAGCTTGCTCGGTTTAGCGGGAGGGAATGAGCAGTTCTTC. Translated: CASSLLGLAGGNEQFF.

The V gene is TRBV5-6, the J gene TRBJ1-2, with TRBD1 matching over 9 bases. Per the germline V gene, CDR1 is SGHDT and CDR2 is YYEEEE. The CDR3 runs 16 residues. V lost 4 bases to trimming and J lost 0 bases; unmatched junction nucleotides: 7. CDR3 region: CASSLYGQGTNYGYTF. The CDR3 coding sequence is TGTGCCAGCAGCCTCTACGGACAGGGGACTAACTATGGCTACACCTTC.

The chain uses TRBV5-1 and TRBJ1-2; D unresolved. CDR3 length: 12 residues. Germline V gene sequence: CDR1 SGHRS, CDR2 YFSETQ. V was shortened by 0 bases and J by 4 bases, with 4 bases between the two germline ends. The CDR3 sequence: CASSLDSYGYTF. CDR3 coding DNA: TGCGCCAGCAGCTTGGACAGCTATGGCTACACCTTC.

This chain uses TRBV11-3 with TRBJ1-4; D call uncertain. Per germline, CDR1 SGHNT and CDR2 YENEEA. V lost 1 base to trimming and J lost 6 bases, with 12 bases between them. The CDR3 is made up of 15 amino acids. The CDR3 region has the DNA TGTGCCAGCAGCTTAGGCCTGACGGAACATGAAAAACTGTTTTTT. Encoded protein: CASSLGLTEHEKLFF. The whole variable domain, filled in from reference TRBV11-3 and TRBJ1-4, reads EAGVVQSPRYKIIEKKQPVAFWCNPISGHNTLYWYLQNLGQGPELLIRYENEEAVDDSQLPKDRFSAERLKGVDSTLKIQPAELGDSAVYLCASSLGLTEHEKLFFGSGTQLSVL.

This chain joins TRBV21-1 and TRBJ1-2; the table calls TRBD1, which could not be checked here. TRBV21-1 is shown as a pseudogene. The CDR3 runs to 12 residues. The CDR3 region has the DNA TGTGCCAGCAGCAAAGACAGGGACGGCTACACCTTC. Protein product: CASSKDRDGYTF.

V usage is TRBV6-5 and J usage is TRBJ1-6; 8 bases fit TRBD1. The CDR3 spans 13 residues. Per germline, CDR1 MNHEY and CDR2 SVGAGI. The junction had 5 bases not matched to a gene; V was cut back by 5 bases and J by 11 bases. CDR3 nucleotides: TGTGCCAGCAGTCGACAGGGGCGGACACCCCTCCACTTT. Translating it yields CASSRQGRTPLHF.

V gene TRBV19 combines with J gene TRBJ2-5; TRBD2 might be the D (6 bases). Germline V gives CDR1 LNHDA, CDR2 SQIVND (reference sequence). V dropped 8 bases and J dropped 7 bases, with 23 bases sitting between them. The CDR3 length is 15 residues. CDR3 coding DNA: TGTGCCAGTTCACCTCGGCGGGACCCACGGGGGACCCAGTACTTC. Protein sequence: CASSPRRDPRGTQYF.

This rearrangement joins TRBV7-2 to TRBJ1-5; D is ambiguous. V dropped 2 bases and J dropped 0 bases, with 11 bases sitting between them. The V gene's germline CDR1 is SGHTA and CDR2 FQGNSA. The CDR3 length is 16 residues. The CDR3 DNA sequence: TGTGCCAGCAGCTTACGGTCCGGTTATAGCAATCAGCCCCAGCATTTT. The encoded protein is CASSLRSGYSNQPQHF.

This chain connects TRBV2 to TRBJ1-1; no firm D call. Germline CDR1 and CDR2: SNHLY and FYNNEI. Trimming shortened V by 5 bases and J by 0 bases, and 7 bases separated the two germline ends. This CDR3 is 13 amino acids long. The CDR3 bases are TGTGCCAGCAGTACGACGGTGAACACTGAAGCTTTCTTT. Its protein product is CASSTTVNTEAFF. The full variable domain, rest sourced from reference TRBV2 and TRBJ1-1, is EPEVTQTPSHQVTQMGQEVILRCVPISNHLYFYWYRQILGQKVEFLVSFYNNEISEKSEIFDDQFSVERPDGSNFTLKIRSTKLEDSAMYFCASSTTVNTEAFFGQGTRLTVV.

CDR3: CASRLTGQGPYGYTF. In DNA form, the CDR3 reads TGTGCCAGCAGACTGACGGGACAGGGACCCTATGGCTACACCTTC. The J gene is TRBJ1-2, the V gene TRBV6-5, with TRBD1 identical over 9 bases. CDR1 MNHEY and CDR2 SVGAGI come from the germline V gene. The CDR3 has 15 amino acids. Trimming cost V 6 bases and J 4 bases; bases outside gene matches: 9.

The chain recombines TRBV6-5 with TRBJ1-2; possibly TRBD1 for D (5 bases). Trimming pared 4 bases from V and 6 bases from J, leaving 12 bases between. CDR3 length: 13 residues. The germline V gene encodes CDR1 MNHEY and CDR2 SVGAGI. The CDR3 sequence is CASSSRGSHGYTF. CDR3 nucleotide sequence: TGTGCCAGCAGTTCTAGGGGCTCTCATGGCTACACCTTC.

The chain carries TRBV4-1 and TRBJ2-5, with TRBD2 identical over 7 bases. This CDR3 has 14 amino acids. CDR1 is MGHRA, CDR2 YSYEKL, per germline. V was pared by 1 base and J by 4 bases, with 3 bases of the junction left unmatched. The CDR3 spells CASSQGEGGETQYF. The CDR3 bases are TGCGCCAGCAGCCAAGGGGAGGGCGGAGAGACCCAGTACTTC.

The V and J genes are TRBV6-5 and TRBJ1-3; D is unresolved. With 6 bases removed from V and 0 bases from J, the gap between germline ends came to 12 bases. CDR1 MNHEY and CDR2 SVGAGI come from the germline V gene. There are 15 residues in the CDR3. The CDR3 region has the DNA TGTGCCAGCAGCCCCGGAATAAGCTCTGGAAACACCATATATTTT. The encoded protein is CASSPGISSGNTIYF.

The chain is built from TRBV10-1 and TRBJ2-7; no clear D gene. The CDR3 totals 9 residues. In germline, CDR1 is WNHNN, CDR2 SYGVQD (reference sequence). Trimming stripped 8 bases from V and 2 bases from J, with 1 base between. In DNA form, the CDR3 reads TGCGCCAGCCCCTACGAGCAGTACGTC. Translating gives CASPYEQYV.

This CDR3 reads CASSQGSGTGYTF. The CDR3 DNA sequence: TGCGCCAGCAGCCAAGGATCCGGGACAGGCTACACCTTC. The chain is built from TRBV4-1 and TRBJ1-2; TRBD1 might be the D (6 bases). The CDR3 is 13 residues long. Germline assignment: CDR1 MGHRA and CDR2 YSYEKL. Trimming pared 1 base from V and 8 bases from J, leaving 11 bases between.

This clone was counted once. The chain recombines TRBV19 with TRBJ1-5, with D perhaps TRBD1 (5 bases). V was cut by 5 bases and J by 2 bases, with 13 bases left in between. Germline V gene sequence: CDR1 LNHDA, CDR2 SQIVND (reference sequence). This CDR3 has 15 residues. The CDR3 DNA sequence: TGTGCCAGTAGTGATCAGGGTAATGGCAATCAGCCCCAGCATTTT. It is translated as CASSDQGNGNQPQHF.